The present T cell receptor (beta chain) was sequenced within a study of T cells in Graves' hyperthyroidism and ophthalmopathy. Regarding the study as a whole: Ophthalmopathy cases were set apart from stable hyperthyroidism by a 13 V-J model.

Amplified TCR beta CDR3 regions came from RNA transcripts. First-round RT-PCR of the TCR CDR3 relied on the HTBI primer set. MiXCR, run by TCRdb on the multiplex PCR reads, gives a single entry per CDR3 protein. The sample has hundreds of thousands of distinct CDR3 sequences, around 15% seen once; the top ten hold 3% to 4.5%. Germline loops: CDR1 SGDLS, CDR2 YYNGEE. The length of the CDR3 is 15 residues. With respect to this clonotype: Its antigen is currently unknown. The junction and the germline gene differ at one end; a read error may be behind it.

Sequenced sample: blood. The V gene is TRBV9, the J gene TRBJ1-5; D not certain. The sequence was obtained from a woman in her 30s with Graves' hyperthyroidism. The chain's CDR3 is CASSVFPGINQLQHF. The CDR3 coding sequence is TGTGCCAGCAGCGTATTCCCGGGGATAAATCAGCTCCAGCATTTT.